This T cell receptor (beta chain) was sequenced for a study of blood T cell repertoires in COVID-19. About the research overall: Both acute and convalescent COVID-19 samples were obtained from the United States, Italy and Spain. The cDNA or gDNA used as material had been derived from T cells, B-cell-depleted T cells, or PBMCs.

Seattle participants joined during active infection and were tracked over time. From germline, CDR1 is MNHEY and CDR2 SMNVEV (reference sequence). This CDR3 comprises 14 residues. The ends were cut back, 4 bases at V and 6 bases at J, with 13 bases in the middle. A few counts support this clone. Repertoires were generated with immunoSEQ multiplex PCR, while TCRdb's copy carries only in-frame clones and drops some. The sample has fewer than 450,000 clones; 85% to 90% are singletons. The chain is built from TRBV27 and TRBJ1-5, with D perhaps matching TRBD1 (6 bases). The TCR comes from a woman in her 70s with COVID-19, enrolled during active disease. Source material: peripheral blood. The DNA for the CDR3 is TGTGCCAGCAGTTCGGCGGGGGCGGTTCAGCCCCAGCATTTT. This sequence encodes CASSSAGAVQPQHF.